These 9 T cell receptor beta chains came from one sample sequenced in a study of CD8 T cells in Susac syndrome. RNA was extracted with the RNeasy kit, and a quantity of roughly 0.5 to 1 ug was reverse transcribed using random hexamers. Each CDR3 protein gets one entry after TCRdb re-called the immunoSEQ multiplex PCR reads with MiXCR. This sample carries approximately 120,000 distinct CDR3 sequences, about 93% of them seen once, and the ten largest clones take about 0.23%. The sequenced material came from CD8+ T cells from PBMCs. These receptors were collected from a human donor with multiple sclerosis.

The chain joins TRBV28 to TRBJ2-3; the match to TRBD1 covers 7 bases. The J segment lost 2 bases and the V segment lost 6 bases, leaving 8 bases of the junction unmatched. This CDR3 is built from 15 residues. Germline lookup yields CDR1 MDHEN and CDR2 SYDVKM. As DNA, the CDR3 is TGTGCCAGCAGGGGACAGATCGACCTCACAGATACGCAGTATTTT. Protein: CASRGQIDLTDTQYF.

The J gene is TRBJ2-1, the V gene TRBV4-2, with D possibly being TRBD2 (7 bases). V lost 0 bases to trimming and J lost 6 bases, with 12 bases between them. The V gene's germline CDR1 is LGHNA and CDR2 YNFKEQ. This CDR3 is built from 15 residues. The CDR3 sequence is CASSQDGRGTNEQFF. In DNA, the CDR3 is TGTGCCAGCAGCCAAGATGGGAGGGGGACCAATGAGCAGTTCTTC.

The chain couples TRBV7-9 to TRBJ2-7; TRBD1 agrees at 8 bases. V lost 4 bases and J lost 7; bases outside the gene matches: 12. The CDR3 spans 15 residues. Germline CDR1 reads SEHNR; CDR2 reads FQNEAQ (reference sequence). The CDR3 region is CASSSTGARLGEQYF. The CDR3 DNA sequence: TGTGCCAGCAGCTCGACAGGGGCCCGATTGGGGGAGCAGTACTTC.

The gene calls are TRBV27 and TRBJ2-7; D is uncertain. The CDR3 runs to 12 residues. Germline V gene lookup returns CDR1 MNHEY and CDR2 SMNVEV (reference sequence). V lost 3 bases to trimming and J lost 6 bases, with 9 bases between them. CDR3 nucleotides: TGTGCCAGCAGTTTCGGGCAAAGCGAGCAGTACTTC. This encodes CASSFGQSEQYF.

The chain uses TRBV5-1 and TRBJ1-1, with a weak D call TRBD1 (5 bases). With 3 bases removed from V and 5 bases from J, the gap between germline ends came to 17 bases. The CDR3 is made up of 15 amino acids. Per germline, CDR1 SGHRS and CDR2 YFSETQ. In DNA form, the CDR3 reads TGCGCCAGCAGCTGGCCTGACATGGAGGGGACTGAAGCTTTCTTT. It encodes CASSWPDMEGTEAFF.

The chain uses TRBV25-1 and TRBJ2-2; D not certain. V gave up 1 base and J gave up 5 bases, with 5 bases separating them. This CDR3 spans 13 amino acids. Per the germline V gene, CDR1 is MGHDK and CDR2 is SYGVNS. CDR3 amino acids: CASSESWTGELFF. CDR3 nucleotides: TGTGCCAGCAGTGAATCTTGGACCGGGGAGCTGTTTTTT.

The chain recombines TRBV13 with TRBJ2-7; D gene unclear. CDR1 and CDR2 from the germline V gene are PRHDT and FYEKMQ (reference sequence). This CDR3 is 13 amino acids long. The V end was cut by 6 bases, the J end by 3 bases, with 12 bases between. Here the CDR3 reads CASSAGSGYEQYF. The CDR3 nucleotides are TGTGCCAGCAGTGCCGGGTCGGGCTACGAGCAGTACTTC.

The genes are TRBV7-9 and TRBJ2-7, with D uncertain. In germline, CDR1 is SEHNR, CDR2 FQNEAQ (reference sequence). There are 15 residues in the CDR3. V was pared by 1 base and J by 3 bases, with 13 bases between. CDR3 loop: CASSLVGTPSYEQYF. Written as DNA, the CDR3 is TGTGCCAGCAGCTTAGTAGGAACCCCTAGCTACGAGCAGTACTTC. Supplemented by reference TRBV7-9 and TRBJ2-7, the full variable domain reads DTGVSQNPRHKITKRGQNVTFRCDPISEHNRLYWYRQTLGQGPEFLTYFQNEAQLEKSRLLSDRFSAERPKGSFSTLEIQRTEQGDSAMYLCASSLVGTPSYEQYFGPGTRLTVT.

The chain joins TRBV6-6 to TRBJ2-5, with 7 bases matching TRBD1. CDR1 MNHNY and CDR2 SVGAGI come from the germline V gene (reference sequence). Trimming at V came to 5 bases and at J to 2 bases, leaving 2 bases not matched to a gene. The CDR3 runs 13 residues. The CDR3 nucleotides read TGTGCCAGCAGTCCAGGGGGACAAGAGACCCAGTACTTC. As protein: CASSPGGQETQYF.